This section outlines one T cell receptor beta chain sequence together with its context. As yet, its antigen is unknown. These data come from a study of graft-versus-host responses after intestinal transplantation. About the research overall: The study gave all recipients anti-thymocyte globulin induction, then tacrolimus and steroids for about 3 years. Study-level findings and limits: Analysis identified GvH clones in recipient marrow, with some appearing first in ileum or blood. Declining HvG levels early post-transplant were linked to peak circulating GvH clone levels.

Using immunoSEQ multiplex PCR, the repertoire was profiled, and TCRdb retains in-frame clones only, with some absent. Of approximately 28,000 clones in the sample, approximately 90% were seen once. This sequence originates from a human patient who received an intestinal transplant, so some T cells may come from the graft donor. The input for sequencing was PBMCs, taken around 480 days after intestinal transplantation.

The chain's CDR3 is CASSVVGTGDTEAFF. Written as DNA, the CDR3 is TGTGCCAGCAGCGTAGTCGGGACAGGGGACACTGAAGCTTTCTTT. The gene calls are TRBV9 and TRBJ1-1; TRBD1 matches 10 bases. V lost 0 bases, J lost 3 bases, and 2 bases stayed unmatched. The CDR3 length is 15 residues. Per the germline V gene, CDR1 is SGDLS and CDR2 is YYNGEE.